This TCR beta chain was retrieved from a study of tumor-infiltrating lymphocytes in primary liver carcinoma. Study-level background: There were roughly 3.65 to 7.13 million productive TCRbeta reads per sample, a yield similar across tissue types.

The researchers produced TCR beta cDNA from roughly 500 ng total RNA with a constant-region primer. Sequencing libraries for TCR beta derived from three nested multiplex PCR rounds that used slightly modified ARM-PCR. Each CDR3 protein gets one entry after TCRdb re-called the multiplex PCR reads with MiXCR. The profile shows fewer than 40,000 distinct CDR3 sequences, roughly 77% of them singletons. For each extraction, RNA and DNA were obtained together from about 21-30 mg of unsorted bulk tissue. No treatment had been given to the patients, who were chronically infected with HBV. Overall study results and limits: It was tumor-adjacent and tumor-blood pairs that overlapped less than tumor region pairs did. Tumors significantly exceeded blood in top-250-clone fraction (p = 0.039).

On this clonotype: The antigen is not known. The junction departs from the called germline gene at one end, perhaps through a read error.

The source of this sequence is a woman aged 25-40 years with primary liver carcinoma and hepatitis B virus infection. The sequenced sample consisted of liver tumor tissue from sampling region 3. Noted subset: tumor region T3, left-lateral pole.

CDR3 nucleotides: TGTGACAGAAGTGAAACCCTTCCCGGGGGCGCCGCGAAGACCGGGGAGCTGTTTTTT. Amino acids: CDRSETLPGGAAKTGELFF. V is TRBV6-1 and J is TRBJ2-2; D possibly uses TRBD1 or TRBD2 (6 bases each). The CDR3 covers 19 residues. Germline V gives CDR1 MNHNS, CDR2 SASEGT.